This T cell receptor (beta chain) was identified in a study of blood T cell repertoires in COVID-19. Across the whole study: COVID-19 samples, acute and convalescent, were from the United States, Italy and Spain. Sources were T cells, B-cell-depleted T cells, or PBMCs; the material itself was cDNA or gDNA.

Followed longitudinally, the Seattle patients had been enrolled during active infection. Original analysis: Reference gene primer amplification yielded estimated nucleated cell counts. Clones were read by immunoSEQ multiplex PCR, and TCRdb kept only the in-frame ones, dropping some. V and J calls and clone size are given by that table; D and trimming were obtained from the DNA. The table records about 130,000 clones, around 79% of them present only once. The ends were cut back, 3 bases at V and 0 bases at J, with 10 bases in the middle. CDR1 and CDR2 (germline): SGHRS, YFSETQ. CDR3 length: 15 amino acids.

The sequence came from a woman in her 70s with COVID-19, enrolled during active disease. The chain has TRBV5-1 and TRBJ1-3; D perhaps matches TRBD1 (6 bases). Sequences were obtained from peripheral blood. In DNA form, the CDR3 reads TGCGCCAGCAGCTGGGGGACAACCTCTGGAAACACCATATATTTT. Protein product: CASSWGTTSGNTIYF.